This is a list of T cell receptor beta chains from one sample in a study of T-cell reconstitution after alpha-beta-depleted transplantation in children. TCRdb re-derived calls from the PCR reads in MiXCR, one entry per CDR3 protein. Of about 830,000 distinct CDR3 sequences in the sample, roughly 15% are singletons; the top ten hold around 5.3%. This material consisted of PBMCs, mostly from graft donor cells, taken 360 days after TCRalphabeta/CD19-depleted stem cell transplant. The receptors derive from a male patient younger than 18 who had a stem cell transplant for acute lymphoblastic leukemia, so the T cells may come from the graft donor. The CDR3 runs from the conserved cysteine through the conserved F or W. The D gene is left open where the match is weak. A row's size may be missing; if present it is once, few, many or a size class.

d_call j_call clone_size v_call cdr3_nt cdr3_aa
. TRBJ2-2 . TRBV27 TGTGCCAGCAGTTTACATCTCGACGGGGAGCTGTTTTTT CASSLHLDGELFF
. TRBJ2-5 . TRBV7-9 TGTGCCAGCAGCTTAGCGTACGCAGGGCGCCCCGCCCAGTACTTC CASSLAYAGRPAQYF
. TRBJ2-2 . TRBV5-6 TGTGCCAGCAGCTTGGAGGGGGGGCACGGCGGGGAGCTGTTTTTT CASSLEGGHGGELFF
. TRBJ2-7 . TRBV20-1 TGCAGTGCTAGAGCCGGGACAAGCACGGAGCAGTACTTC CSARAGTSTEQYF
. TRBJ2-6 . TRBV18 TGTGCCAGCTCAGTCTACAGGGCTGGGGCCAACGTCCTGACTTTC CASSVYRAGANVLTF
TRBD2 TRBJ2-3 . TRBV12-3/TRBV12-4 TGTGCCAGCACCAAGACTAGCGGGGCTACAGATACGCAGTATTTT CASTKTSGATDTQYF
TRBD1 TRBJ2-7 . TRBV10-3 TGTGCCATCAGTGGGGGACAGGGGCGCACCTCCTACGAGCAGTACTTC CAISGGQGRTSYEQYF
. TRBJ2-7 few TRBV20-1 TGCAGTGCTAGGTCGGGACACCACTACGAGCAGTACTTC CSARSGHHYEQYF
TRBD2 TRBJ2-1 . TRBV7-9 TGTGCCAGCAGCTCGGGACTAGCGGGAGGAAAGTACAATGAGCAGTTCTTC CASSSGLAGGKYNEQFF
TRBD1 TRBJ2-7 . TRBV29-1 TGCAGCGTTGAGGGACAGGGAATTTACGAGCAGTACTTC CSVEGQGIYEQYF
. TRBJ2-5 . TRBV4-1 TGCGCCAGCAGCCGACTTACTAGTAGCCAAGAGACCCAGTACTTC CASSRLTSSQETQYF
TRBD2 TRBJ2-1 once TRBV29-1 TGCAGCGTAGTGGGCGGGAGGACAAATGAGCAGTTCTTC CSVVGGRTNEQFF
. TRBJ1-1 few TRBV12-3/TRBV12-4 TGTGCCAGCAGGGCCGGGGGGGGCCGGTATGCTTTCTTT CASRAGGGRYAFF
. TRBJ1-1 few TRBV12-3/TRBV12-4 TGTGCCAGCAGTACTCAACCGGGGGAAATAGGAACTGAAGCTTTCTTT CASSTQPGEIGTEAFF
. TRBJ2-3 . TRBV2 TGTGCCAGCAGTCTACAGGGTATGAGAGATACGCAGTATTTT CASSLQGMRDTQYF
. TRBJ2-1 . TRBV4-1 TGCGCCAGCAGCCACGGACCAGGGCTAAATGAGCAGTTCTTC CASSHGPGLNEQFF
TRBD2 TRBJ2-7 many TRBV12-3/TRBV12-4 TGTGCCAGCAAACTAGCGGGAGAACTTCACGAGCAGTACTTC CASKLAGELHEQYF
. TRBJ1-1 . TRBV29-1 TGCAGCGTTGGGGTTCTCCGGGACGGGCCGCGGGCTTTCTTT CSVGVLRDGPRAFF
. TRBJ2-3 many TRBV24-1 TGTGCCACCTCTAGCGCGGATACGCAGTATTTT CATSSADTQYF
. TRBJ2-5 . TRBV6-5 TGTGCCAGCAGTTACTCAGGGGGAGAGACCCAGTACTTC CASSYSGGETQYF
. TRBJ2-7 . TRBV5-1 TGCGCCAGCAGCTTGGATGGTTCTGGCTACGAGCAGTACTTC CASSLDGSGYEQYF
. TRBJ1-5 few TRBV6-1 TGTGCCAGCACAGACGGACCCCGTCGCAATCAGCCCCAGCATTTT CASTDGPRRNQPQHF
. TRBJ2-1 few TRBV5-1 TGCGCCAGCAGTTTCCCCCCCAGGGCCTACAATGAGCAGTTCTTC CASSFPPRAYNEQFF
. TRBJ2-5 . TRBV12-3/TRBV12-4 TGTGCCAGCAGTTTCGGAATGGGGGAGACCCAGTACTTC CASSFGMGETQYF
. TRBJ2-1 few TRBV7-6 TGTGCCAGCAGCTACCCAGGGGACTCTGAGCAGTTCTTC CASSYPGDSEQFF
TRBD1 TRBJ2-7 few TRBV2 TGTGCCAGCAACATGAGGGGGACAGGGGCTCCGTTTACCTACGAGCAGTACTTC CASNMRGTGAPFTYEQYF
TRBD1 TRBJ1-2 . TRBV2 TGTGCCATCAGTTTCCCAAAAGCCCGGGACAGCAGGAACTATGGCTACACCTTC CAISFPKARDSRNYGYTF
TRBD1 TRBJ2-7 . TRBV7-6 TGTGCCAGCAGCCAACGACCCAGGGGGACCCCCTACGAGCAGTACTTC CASSQRPRGTPYEQYF
TRBD2 TRBJ2-3 . TRBV5-1 TGCGCCAGCAGCTTGGATAGCGGGAGCAGCTCAGATACGCAGTATTTT CASSLDSGSSSDTQYF
. TRBJ2-7 . TRBV12-5 TGTGCTAGTGGTTTGGCACAAGGACAGATCTCCTACGAGCAGTACTTC CASGLAQGQISYEQYF
TRBD1 TRBJ2-2 few TRBV20-1 TGCAGTGCCCCGGACAGGACCGGGGAGCTGTTTTTT CSAPDRTGELFF
TRBD1 TRBJ2-1 few TRBV30 TGTGCCTGGAGCCAAGGACAGGGGCCCTACAATGAGCAGTTCTTC CAWSQGQGPYNEQFF
. TRBJ2-7 . TRBV7-9 TGTGCCAGCAGCTTATGGGATGGGGCCCACTACGAGCAGTACTTC CASSLWDGAHYEQYF
. TRBJ2-1 many TRBV10-2 TGCGCCACCCAGGTCGAGTGGGCCTCCTACAATGAGCAGTTCTTC CATQVEWASYNEQFF
TRBD1 TRBJ2-7 . TRBV18 TGTGCCAGCTCCGTATGGGACAGCTCCTACGAGCAGTACTTC CASSVWDSSYEQYF
TRBD2 TRBJ2-7 few TRBV28 TGTGCCAGCAGCTCTCCCGGGACTAGGAGCTCCTACGAGCAGTACTTC CASSSPGTRSSYEQYF
. TRBJ2-3 . TRBV9 TGTGCCAGCAGCACCCACCTCGCCGGAGATACGCAGTATTTT CASSTHLAGDTQYF
. TRBJ2-2 few TRBV27 TGTGCCACCAAGATCACCGGGGAGCTGTTTTTT CATKITGELFF
. TRBJ1-4 few TRBV5-1 TGCGCCAGCAGCTTGAAGAGAGCAACTAATGAAAAACTGTTTTTT CASSLKRATNEKLFF
. TRBJ2-1 many TRBV5-1 TGCGCCAGCAGCTTCCTACCGGGGCGCCCAAACAATGAGCAGTTCTTC CASSFLPGRPNNEQFF
. TRBJ2-7 few TRBV2 TGTGCCACCACTTTCGACCCCAGCTGGCAGTACTTC CATTFDPSWQYF
TRBD2 TRBJ2-5 . TRBV7-2 TGTGCCAGCAGCCATTCGGGCGGGAGGAGAGAGACCCAGTACTTC CASSHSGGRRETQYF